One sample yielded the 2 T cell receptor beta chains listed below, sequenced in a study of blood T cell repertoires in COVID-19. Profiling relied on immunoSEQ multiplex PCR, and the TCRdb table lists in-frame clones only, not all of them. The sample shows about 150,000 clones, roughly 84% of them seen only once. The sequencing sample was made of peripheral blood. These receptors were collected from a woman in her sixties or seventies with COVID-19, enrolled during active disease.

The chain is built from TRBV30 and TRBJ2-2; no clear D gene. Germline V gene data show CDR1 as GTSNPN and CDR2 as SVGIG (reference sequence). This CDR3 has 13 residues. V gave up 0 bases and J gave up 6 bases, with 8 bases separating them. CDR3 coding DNA: TGTGCCTGGAGTGTGAACAGCCCCGGGGAGCTGTTTTTT. Translating it yields CAWSVNSPGELFF.

This clone was observed a handful of times. The V call is TRBV10-3, the J call TRBJ2-1, with D possibly being TRBD1 (6 bases). Trimming took 6 bases from V and 12 from J, leaving 12 bases between them. There are 11 residues in the CDR3. Germline V CDR1 and CDR2: ENHRY, SYGVKD. CDR3: CAISTDRRQFF. The CDR3 coding sequence is TGTGCCATCAGCACGGACAGACGGCAGTTCTTC.